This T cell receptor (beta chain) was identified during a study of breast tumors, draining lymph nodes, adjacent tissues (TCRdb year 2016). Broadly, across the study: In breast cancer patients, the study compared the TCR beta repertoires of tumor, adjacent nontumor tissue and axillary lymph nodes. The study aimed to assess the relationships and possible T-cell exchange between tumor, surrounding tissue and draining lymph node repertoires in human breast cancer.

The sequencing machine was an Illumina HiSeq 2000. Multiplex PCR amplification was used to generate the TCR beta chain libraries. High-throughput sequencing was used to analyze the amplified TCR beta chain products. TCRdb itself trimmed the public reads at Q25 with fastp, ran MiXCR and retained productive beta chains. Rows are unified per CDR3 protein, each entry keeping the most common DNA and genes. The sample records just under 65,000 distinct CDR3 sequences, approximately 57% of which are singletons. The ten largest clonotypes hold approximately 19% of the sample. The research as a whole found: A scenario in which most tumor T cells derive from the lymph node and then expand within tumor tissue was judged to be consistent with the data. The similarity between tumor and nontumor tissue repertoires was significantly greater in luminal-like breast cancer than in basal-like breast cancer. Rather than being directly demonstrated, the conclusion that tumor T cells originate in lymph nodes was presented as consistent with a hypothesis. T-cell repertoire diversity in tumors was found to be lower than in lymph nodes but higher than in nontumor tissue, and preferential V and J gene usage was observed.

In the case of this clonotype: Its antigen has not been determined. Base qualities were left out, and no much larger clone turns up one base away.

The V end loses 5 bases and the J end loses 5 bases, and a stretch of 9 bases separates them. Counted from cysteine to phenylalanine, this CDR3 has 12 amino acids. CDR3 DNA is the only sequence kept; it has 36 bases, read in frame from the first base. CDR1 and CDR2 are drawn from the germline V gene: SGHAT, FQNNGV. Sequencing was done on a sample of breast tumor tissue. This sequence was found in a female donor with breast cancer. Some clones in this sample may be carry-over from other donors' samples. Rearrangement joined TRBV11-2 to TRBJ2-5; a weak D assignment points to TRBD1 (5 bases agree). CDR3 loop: CASSRGPETQYF. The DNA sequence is TGTGCCAGCAGCAGGGGCCCCGAGACCCAGTACTTC. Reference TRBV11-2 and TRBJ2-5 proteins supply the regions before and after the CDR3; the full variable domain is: EAGVAQSPRYKIIEKRQSVAFWCNPISGHATLYWYQQILGQGPKLLIQFQNNGVVDDSQLPKDRFSAERLKGVDSTLKIQPAKLEDSAVYLCASSRGPETQYFGPGTRLLVL.